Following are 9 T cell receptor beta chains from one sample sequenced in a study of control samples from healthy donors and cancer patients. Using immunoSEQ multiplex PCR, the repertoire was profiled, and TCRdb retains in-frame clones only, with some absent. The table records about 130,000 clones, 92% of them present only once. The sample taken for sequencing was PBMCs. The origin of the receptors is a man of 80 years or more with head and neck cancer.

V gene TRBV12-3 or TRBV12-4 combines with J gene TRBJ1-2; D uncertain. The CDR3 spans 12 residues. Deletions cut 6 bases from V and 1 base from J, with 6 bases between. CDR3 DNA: TGTGCCAGCAGCCTCATTAACTATGGCTACACCTTC. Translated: CASSLINYGYTF.

CDR3 nucleotides: TGTGCCAGCAGCTGGGGACAGGGGCGTTACAATGAGCAGTTCTTC. This codes for CASSWGQGRYNEQFF. The chain recombines TRBV5-4 with TRBJ2-1; 10 nucleotides agree with TRBD1. CDR1 is SGHNT and CDR2 is YYREEE in the germline V gene (reference sequence). CDR3 length equals 15 residues. Trimming took 3 bases from V and 4 from J; bases not matched to a gene: 4.

CDR3 residues: CASSEGGGDTEAFF. The CDR3 region has the DNA TGTGCCAGCAGTGAAGGGGGGGGTGACACTGAAGCTTTCTTT. The J gene is TRBJ1-1, the V gene TRBV6-1; the D gene is possibly TRBD1 (5 bases). The CDR3 runs to 14 residues. Trimming removed 1 base from V and 3 bases from J, with 9 bases in between. Germline CDR1 is MNHNS and CDR2 is SASEGT.

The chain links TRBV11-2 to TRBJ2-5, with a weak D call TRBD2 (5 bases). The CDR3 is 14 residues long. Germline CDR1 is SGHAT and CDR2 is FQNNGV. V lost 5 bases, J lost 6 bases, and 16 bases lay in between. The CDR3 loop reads CASSPWERSQTQYF. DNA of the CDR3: TGTGCCAGCAGCCCATGGGAGCGTTCGCAGACCCAGTACTTC.

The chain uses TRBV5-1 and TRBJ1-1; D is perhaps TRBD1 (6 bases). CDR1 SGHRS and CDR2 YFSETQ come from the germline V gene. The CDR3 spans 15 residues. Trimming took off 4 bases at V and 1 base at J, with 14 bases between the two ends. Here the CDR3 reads CASSGGRSWNTEAFF. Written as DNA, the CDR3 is TGCGCCAGCAGCGGGGGGCGGTCTTGGAACACTGAAGCTTTCTTT.

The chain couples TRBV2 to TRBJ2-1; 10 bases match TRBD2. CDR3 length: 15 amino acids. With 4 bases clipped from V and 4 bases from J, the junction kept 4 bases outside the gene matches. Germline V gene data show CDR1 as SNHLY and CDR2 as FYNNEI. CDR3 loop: CASSGGLAEYNEQFF. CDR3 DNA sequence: TGTGCCAGCAGTGGTGGACTAGCGGAGTACAATGAGCAGTTCTTC.

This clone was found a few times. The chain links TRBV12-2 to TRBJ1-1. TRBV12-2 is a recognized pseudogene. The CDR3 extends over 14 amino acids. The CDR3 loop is CASRLARESTEAFF. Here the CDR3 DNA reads TGTGCAAGTCGCTTAGCCAGGGAGTCCACTGAAGCTTTCTTT.

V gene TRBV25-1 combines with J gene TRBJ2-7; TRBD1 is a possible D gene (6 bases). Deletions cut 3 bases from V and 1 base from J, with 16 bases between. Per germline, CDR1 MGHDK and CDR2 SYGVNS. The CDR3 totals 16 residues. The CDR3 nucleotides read TGTGCCAGCAGTGATCTATTGGACAGCCCTTCCTACGAGCAGTACTTC. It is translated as CASSDLLDSPSYEQYF.

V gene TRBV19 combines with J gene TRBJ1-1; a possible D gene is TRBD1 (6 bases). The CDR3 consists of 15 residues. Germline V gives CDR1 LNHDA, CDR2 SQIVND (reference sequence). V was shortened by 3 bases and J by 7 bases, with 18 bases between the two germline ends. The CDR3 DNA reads TGTGCCAGTAGTATGAAGGCCGGGGGGCAGGGTGAAGCTTTCTTT. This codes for CASSMKAGGQGEAFF.